Many counts were recorded for the clone carrying this TCR beta chain. Preparation of the TCRbeta library involved a method that used unique molecular identifiers. Each CDR3 protein gets one entry after TCRdb re-called the PCR reads with MiXCR. This table has tens of thousands of distinct CDR3 sequences, roughly 4.9% appearing once. This record comes from a study of T-cell reconstitution after alpha-beta-depleted transplantation in children. Germline V gene lookup returns CDR1 SGHRS and CDR2 YFSETQ. The V and J ends lost 3 bases and 3 bases, in that order; junction bases with no gene match: 4. CDR3 length: 14 residues.

Source: PBMCs, mostly from graft donor cells, taken 180 days after TCRalphabeta/CD19-depleted stem cell transplant. The clonotype originates from a boy under three years old who had a stem cell transplant for acute myeloid leukemia, so the T cells may come from the graft donor. This chain joins TRBV5-1 and TRBJ2-5; 8 bases agree with TRBD2. The CDR3 region is CASSSGRGEETQYF. As DNA, the CDR3 is TGCGCCAGCAGCTCCGGGCGGGGGGAAGAGACCCAGTACTTC.